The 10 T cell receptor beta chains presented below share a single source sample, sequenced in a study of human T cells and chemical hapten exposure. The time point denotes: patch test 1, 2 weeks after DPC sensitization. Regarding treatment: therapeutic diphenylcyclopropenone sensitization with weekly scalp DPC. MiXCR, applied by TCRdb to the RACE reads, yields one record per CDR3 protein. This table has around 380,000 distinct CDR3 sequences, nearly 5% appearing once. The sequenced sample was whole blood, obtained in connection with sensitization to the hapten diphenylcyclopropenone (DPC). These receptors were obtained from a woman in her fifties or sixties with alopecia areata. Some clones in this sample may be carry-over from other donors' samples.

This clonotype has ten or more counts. The CDR3: CASSLRTTNEKLFF. As DNA, the CDR3 is TGTGCCAGCAGTTTAAGGACAACTAATGAAAAACTGTTTTTT. V is TRBV12-3 or TRBV12-4 and J is TRBJ1-4, with unresolved D. V lost 2 bases to trimming and J lost 0 bases, with 4 bases between them. This CDR3 comprises 14 residues.

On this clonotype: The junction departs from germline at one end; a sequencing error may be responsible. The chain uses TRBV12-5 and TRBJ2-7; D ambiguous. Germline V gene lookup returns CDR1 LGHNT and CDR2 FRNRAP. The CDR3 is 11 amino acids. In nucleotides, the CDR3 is TGTGCTAGTGGTTTGGGTAAAACGGAGTGCTTC. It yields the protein CASGLGKTECF.

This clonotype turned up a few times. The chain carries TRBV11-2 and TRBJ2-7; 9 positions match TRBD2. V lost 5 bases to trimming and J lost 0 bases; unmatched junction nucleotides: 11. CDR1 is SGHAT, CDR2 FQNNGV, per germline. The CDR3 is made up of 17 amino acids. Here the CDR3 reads CASSPGQREDPSYEQYF. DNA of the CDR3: TGTGCCAGCAGCCCGGGCCAGCGGGAGGATCCCTCCTACGAGCAGTACTTC.

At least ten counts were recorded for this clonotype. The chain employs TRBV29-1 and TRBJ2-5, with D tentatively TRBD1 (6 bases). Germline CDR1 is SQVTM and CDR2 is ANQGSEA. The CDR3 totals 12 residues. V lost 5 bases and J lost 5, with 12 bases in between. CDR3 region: CSVWGTMETQYF. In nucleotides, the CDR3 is TGCAGCGTTTGGGGGACAATGGAGACCCAGTACTTC.

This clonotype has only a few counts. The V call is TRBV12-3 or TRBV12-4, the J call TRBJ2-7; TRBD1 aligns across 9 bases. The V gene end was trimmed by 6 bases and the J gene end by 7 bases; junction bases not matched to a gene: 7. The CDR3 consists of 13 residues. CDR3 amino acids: CASSLTGGGEQYF. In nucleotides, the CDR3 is TGTGCCAGCAGCCTAACAGGGGGCGGTGAGCAGTACTTC.

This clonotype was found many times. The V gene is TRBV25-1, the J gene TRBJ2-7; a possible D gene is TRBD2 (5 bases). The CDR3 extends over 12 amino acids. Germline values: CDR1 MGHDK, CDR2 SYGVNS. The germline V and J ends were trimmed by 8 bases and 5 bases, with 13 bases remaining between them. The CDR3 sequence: CASGGLRDEQYF. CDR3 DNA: TGTGCCAGCGGCGGTTTGCGGGACGAGCAGTACTTC.

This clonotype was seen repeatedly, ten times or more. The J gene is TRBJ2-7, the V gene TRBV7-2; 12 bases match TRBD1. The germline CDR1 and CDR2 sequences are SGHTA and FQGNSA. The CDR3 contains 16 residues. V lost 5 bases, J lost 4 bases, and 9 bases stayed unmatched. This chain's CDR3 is CASSPLGQGARYEQYF. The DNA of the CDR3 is TGTGCCAGCAGCCCCCTGGGACAGGGGGCGAGGTACGAGCAGTACTTC.

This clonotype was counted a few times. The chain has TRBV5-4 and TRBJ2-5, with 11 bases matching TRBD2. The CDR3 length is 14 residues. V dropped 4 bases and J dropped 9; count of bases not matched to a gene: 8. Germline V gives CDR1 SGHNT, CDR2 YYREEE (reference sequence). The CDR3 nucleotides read TGTGCCAGCAGCCCAGGACTAGCGGGCCGGGCCCAGTACTTC. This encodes CASSPGLAGRAQYF.

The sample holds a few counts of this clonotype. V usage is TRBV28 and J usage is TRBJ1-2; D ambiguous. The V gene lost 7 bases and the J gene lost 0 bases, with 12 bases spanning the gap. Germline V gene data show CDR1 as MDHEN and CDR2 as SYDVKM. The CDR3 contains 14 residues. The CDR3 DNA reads TGTGCCAGCACCGTTAGCGTAGCTAACTATGGCTACACCTTC. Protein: CASTVSVANYGYTF.

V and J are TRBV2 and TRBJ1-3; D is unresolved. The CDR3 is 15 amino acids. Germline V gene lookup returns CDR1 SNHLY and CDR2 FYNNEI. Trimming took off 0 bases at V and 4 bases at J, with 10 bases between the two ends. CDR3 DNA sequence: TGTGCCAGCAGTGAAGCGAGGACCTGGGGAAACACCATATATTTT. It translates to CASSEARTWGNTIYF.